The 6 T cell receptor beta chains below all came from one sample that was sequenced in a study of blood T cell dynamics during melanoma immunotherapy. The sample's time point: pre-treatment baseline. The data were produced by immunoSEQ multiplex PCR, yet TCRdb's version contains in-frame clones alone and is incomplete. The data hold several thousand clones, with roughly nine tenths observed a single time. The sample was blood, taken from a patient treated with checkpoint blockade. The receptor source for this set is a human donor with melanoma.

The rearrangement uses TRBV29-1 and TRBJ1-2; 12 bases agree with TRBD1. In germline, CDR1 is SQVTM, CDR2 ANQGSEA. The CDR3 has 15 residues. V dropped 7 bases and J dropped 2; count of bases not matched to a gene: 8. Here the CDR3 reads CSAWDRGQGNYGYTF. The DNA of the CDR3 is TGCAGCGCCTGGGACAGGGGGCAAGGGAACTATGGCTACACCTTC.

CDR3 region: CAWSPWTAKNTIYF. In nucleotides, the CDR3 is TGTGCCTGGAGTCCCTGGACAGCGAAAAACACCATATATTTT. This chain links TRBV30 with TRBJ1-3; tentatively, D is TRBD1 (6 bases). Per germline, CDR1 GTSNPN and CDR2 SVGIG (reference sequence). The ends were cut back, 2 bases at V and 6 bases at J, with 14 bases in the middle. The CDR3 consists of 14 residues.

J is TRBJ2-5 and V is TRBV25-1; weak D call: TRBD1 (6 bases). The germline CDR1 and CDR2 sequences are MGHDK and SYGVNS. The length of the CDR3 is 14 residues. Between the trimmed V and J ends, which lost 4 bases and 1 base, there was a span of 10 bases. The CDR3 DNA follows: TGTGCCAGCAGTGTACAGGGCATCCAAGAGACCCAGTACTTC. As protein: CASSVQGIQETQYF. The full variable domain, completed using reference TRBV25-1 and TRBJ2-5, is EADIYQTPRYLVIGTGKKITLECSQTMGHDKMYWYQQDPGMELHLIHYSYGVNSTEKGDLSSESTVSRIRTEHFPLTLESARPSHTSQYLCASSVQGIQETQYFGPGTRLLVL.

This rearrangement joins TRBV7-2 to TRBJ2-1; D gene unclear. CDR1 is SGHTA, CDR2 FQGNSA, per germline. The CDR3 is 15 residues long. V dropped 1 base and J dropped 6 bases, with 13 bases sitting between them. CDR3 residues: CASSLVSAEPNEQFF. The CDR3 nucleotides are TGTGCCAGCAGCTTAGTATCAGCAGAACCCAATGAGCAGTTCTTC.

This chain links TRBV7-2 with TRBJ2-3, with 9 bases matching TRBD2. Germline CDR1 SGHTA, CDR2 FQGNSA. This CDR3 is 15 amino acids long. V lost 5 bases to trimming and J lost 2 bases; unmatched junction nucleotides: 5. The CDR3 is CASSKRGASTDTQYF. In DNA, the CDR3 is TGTGCCAGCAGCAAGCGGGGGGCCTCCACAGATACGCAGTATTTT. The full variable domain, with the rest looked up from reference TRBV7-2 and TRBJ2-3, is GAGVSQSPSNKVTEKGKDVELRCDPISGHTALYWYRQSLGQGLEFLIYFQGNSAPDKSGLPSDRFSAERTGGSVSTLTIQRTQQEDSAVYLCASSKRGASTDTQYFGPGTRLTVL.

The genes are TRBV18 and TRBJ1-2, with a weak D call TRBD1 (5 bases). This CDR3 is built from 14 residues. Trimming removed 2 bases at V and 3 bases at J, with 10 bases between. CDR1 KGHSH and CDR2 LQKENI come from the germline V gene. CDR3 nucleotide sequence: TGTGCCAGCTCACCAGCAGGGCCGTACTATGGCTACACCTTC. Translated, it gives CASSPAGPYYGYTF. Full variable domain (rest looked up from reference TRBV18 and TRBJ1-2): NAGVMQNPRHLVRRRGQEARLRCSPMKGHSHVYWYRQLPEEGLKFMVYLQKENIIDESGMPKERFSAEFPKEGPSILRIQQVVRGDSAAYFCASSPAGPYYGYTFGSGTRLTVV.